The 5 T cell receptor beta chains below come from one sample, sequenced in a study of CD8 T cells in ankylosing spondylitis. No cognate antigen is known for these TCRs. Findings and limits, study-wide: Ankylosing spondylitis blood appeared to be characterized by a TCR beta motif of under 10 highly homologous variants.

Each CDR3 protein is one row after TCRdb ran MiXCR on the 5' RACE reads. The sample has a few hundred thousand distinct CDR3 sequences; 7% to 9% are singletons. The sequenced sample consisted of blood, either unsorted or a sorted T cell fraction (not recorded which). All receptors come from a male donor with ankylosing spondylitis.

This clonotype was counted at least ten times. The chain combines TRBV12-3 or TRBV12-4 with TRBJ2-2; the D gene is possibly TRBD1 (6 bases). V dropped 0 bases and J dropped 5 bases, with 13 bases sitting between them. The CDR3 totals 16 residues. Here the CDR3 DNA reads TGTGCCAGCAGTTTAGCCTCCACAGGGTTAACCGGGGAGCTGTTTTTT. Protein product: CASSLASTGLTGELFF.

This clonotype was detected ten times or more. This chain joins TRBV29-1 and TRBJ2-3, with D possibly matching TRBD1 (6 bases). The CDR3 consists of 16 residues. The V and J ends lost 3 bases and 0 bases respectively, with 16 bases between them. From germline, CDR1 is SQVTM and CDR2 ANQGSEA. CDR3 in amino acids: CSVDHRATRSTDTQYF. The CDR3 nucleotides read TGCAGCGTTGATCACAGGGCCACTCGTAGCACAGATACGCAGTATTTT.

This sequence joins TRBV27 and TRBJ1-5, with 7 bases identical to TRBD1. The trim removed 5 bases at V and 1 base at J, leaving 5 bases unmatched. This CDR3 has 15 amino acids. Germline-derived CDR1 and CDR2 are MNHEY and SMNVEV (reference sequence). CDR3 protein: CASSGDRASNQPQHF. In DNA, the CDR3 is TGTGCCAGCAGTGGAGACAGGGCAAGCAATCAGCCCCAGCATTTT.

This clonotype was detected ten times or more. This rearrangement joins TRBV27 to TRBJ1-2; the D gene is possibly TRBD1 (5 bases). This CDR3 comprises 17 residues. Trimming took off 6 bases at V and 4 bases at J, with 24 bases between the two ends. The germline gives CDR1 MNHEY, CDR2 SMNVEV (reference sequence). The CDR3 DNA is TGTGCCAGCAGCCCCGGAGCTGGGACCCTCGGCAGCTATGGCTACACCTTC. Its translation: CASSPGAGTLGSYGYTF.

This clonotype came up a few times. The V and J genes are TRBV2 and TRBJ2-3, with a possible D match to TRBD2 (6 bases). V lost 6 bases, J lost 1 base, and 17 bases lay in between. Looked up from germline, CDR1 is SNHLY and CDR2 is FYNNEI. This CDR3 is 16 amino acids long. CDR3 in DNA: TGTGCCAGCAGCCTATCCCGGGCTAGCGGCACAGATACGCAGTATTTT. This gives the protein CASSLSRASGTDTQYF.